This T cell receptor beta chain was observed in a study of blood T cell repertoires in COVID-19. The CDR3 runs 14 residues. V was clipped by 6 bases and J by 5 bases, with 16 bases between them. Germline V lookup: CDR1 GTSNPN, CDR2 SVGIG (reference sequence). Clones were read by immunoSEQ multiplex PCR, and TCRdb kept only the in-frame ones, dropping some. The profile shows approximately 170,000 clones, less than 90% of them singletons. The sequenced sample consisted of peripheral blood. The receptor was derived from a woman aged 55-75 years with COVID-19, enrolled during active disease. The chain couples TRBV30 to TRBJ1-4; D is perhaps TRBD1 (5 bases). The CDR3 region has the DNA TGTGCCTGTAACCCATGGACACTCAATGAAAAACTGTTTTTT. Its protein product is CACNPWTLNEKLFF.